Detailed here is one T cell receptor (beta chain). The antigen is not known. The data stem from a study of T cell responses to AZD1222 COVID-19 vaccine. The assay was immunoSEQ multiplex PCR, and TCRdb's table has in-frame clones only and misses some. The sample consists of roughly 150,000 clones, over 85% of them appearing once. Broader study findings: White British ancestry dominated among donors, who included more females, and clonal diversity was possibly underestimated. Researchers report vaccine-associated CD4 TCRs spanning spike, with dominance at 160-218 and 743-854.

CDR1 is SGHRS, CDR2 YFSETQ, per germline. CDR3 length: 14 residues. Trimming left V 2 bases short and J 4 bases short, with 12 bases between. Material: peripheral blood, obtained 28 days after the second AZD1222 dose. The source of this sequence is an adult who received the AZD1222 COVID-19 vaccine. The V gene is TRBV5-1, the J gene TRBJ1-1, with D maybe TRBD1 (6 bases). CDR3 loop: CASSLRGGRTEAFF. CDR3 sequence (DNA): TGCGCCAGCAGCTTAAGGGGGGGACGCACTGAAGCTTTCTTT.